This T cell receptor beta chain was captured in a study of shared clonotypes between healthy human individuals. Assay: immunoSEQ multiplex PCR; the TCRdb copy retains only in-frame clones and omits some. The table has around 530,000 clones, around 77% seen once. Looked up from germline, CDR1 is MNHNY and CDR2 is SVGAGI (reference sequence). The CDR3 consists of 13 residues. Trimming pared 8 bases from V and 7 bases from J, leaving 18 bases between. The sequence came from a woman aged 40-49 years in good health. Some clones in this sample may be carry-over from other donors' samples. The sample was PBMCs. The rearrangement links TRBV6-6 to TRBJ2-7, with D perhaps TRBD2 (5 bases). The CDR3 reads CASVGGSRREQYF. The CDR3 region has the DNA TGTGCCAGCGTAGGAGGCTCACGCCGAGAGCAGTACTTC.